This T cell receptor beta chain was recovered during a study of blood T cell repertoires in COVID-19. Study context: Italy, Spain and the United States were the sources of the convalescent and acute COVID-19 samples. T cells, B-cell-depleted T cells, or PBMCs supplied cDNA or gDNA.

Authors' analysis steps: Amplification of reference gene primers was used by the study to estimate nucleated cell counts. Generated by immunoSEQ multiplex PCR, the TCRdb table keeps only in-frame clones and is missing some. D and trimming come from the DNA, and the V and J calls and clone size come from that table. Altogether some 100,000 clones are present, 90% being singletons, with the ten largest covering about 5.5%. The ends were cut back, 4 bases at V and 8 bases at J, with 9 bases in the middle. Germline V lookup: CDR1 LNHDA, CDR2 SQIVND (reference sequence). This CDR3 contains 12 residues. This clonotype was sampled from a man between 45 and 60 years old with acute or convalescent COVID-19. Source material: peripheral blood. The chain couples TRBV19 to TRBJ2-1; D gene ambiguous. The CDR3 region is CASSNSVHEQFF. In DNA, the CDR3 is TGTGCCAGTAGTAATAGTGTCCATGAGCAGTTCTTC.